The clone carrying this T cell receptor beta chain has just one count. The sample is drawn from a study of CD8 T cells in Susac syndrome. From germline, CDR1 is SGHNT and CDR2 YYREEE (reference sequence). This CDR3 is built from 16 residues. V lost 0 bases and J 0 bases, leaving 9 bases between the germline ends. When the RNA was reverse transcribed, random hexamers were used with an input of roughly 0.5 to 1 ug. TCRdb reanalysed the immunoSEQ multiplex PCR reads using MiXCR and keeps one entry per CDR3 protein. The sample lists 400,000 or so distinct CDR3 sequences, approximately 89% occurring once. The sequence was obtained from a human donor with multiple sclerosis. The specimen sequenced was CD8+ T cells from PBMCs. This chain uses TRBV5-4 with TRBJ2-2; D gene ambiguous. CDR3 in DNA: TGTGCCAGCAGCTTGGTCGGCAGGTCGAACACCGGGGAGCTGTTTTTT. Its protein product is CASSLVGRSNTGELFF.